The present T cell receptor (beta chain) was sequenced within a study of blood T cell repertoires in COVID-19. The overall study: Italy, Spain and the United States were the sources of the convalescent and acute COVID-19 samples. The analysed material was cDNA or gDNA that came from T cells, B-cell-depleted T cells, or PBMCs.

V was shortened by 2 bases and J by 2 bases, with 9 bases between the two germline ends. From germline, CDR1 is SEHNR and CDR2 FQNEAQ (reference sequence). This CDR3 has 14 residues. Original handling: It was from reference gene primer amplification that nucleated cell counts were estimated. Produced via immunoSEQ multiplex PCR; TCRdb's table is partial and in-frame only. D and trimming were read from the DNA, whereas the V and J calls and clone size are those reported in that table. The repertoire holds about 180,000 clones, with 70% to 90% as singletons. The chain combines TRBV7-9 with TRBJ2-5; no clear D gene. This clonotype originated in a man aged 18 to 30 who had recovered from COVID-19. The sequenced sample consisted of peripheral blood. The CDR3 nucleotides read TGTGCCAGCAGCTTAACCACTACTCAAGAGACCCAGTACTTC. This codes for CASSLTTTQETQYF.